Following are 15 T cell receptor beta chains from one sample sequenced in a study of cytomegalovirus exposure and HLA in healthy donors. The PCR used 60 Vbeta and 13 Jbeta primers. The table came from immunoSEQ multiplex PCR; TCRdb's copy has only in-frame clones and leaves some out. The sample contains some 130,000 clones, roughly two thirds of which appear only once. Sequencing was done on a sample of PBMCs. These receptors all come from a man younger than 40 in good health and CMV-seropositive.

The J gene is TRBJ1-1, the V gene TRBV6-5; TRBD1 matches 8 bases. V was pared by 8 bases and J by 3 bases, with 8 bases of the junction left unmatched. The CDR3 extends over 14 amino acids. Germline CDR1 and CDR2: MNHEY and SVGAGI. For the CDR3, the DNA is TGTGCCAGCGGCGCAGGGGGCGAAGACACTGAAGCTTTCTTT. It codes for CASGAGGEDTEAFF.

The chain has TRBV5-6 and TRBJ2-7; D is possibly TRBD2 (6 bases). From germline, CDR1 is SGHDT and CDR2 YYEEEE. The CDR3 consists of 14 residues. The V gene lost 1 base and the J gene lost 3 bases, with 11 bases spanning the gap. In DNA form, the CDR3 reads TGTGCCAGCAGCTTGCTCCGCGGGGTCTACGAGCAGTACTTC. Translating gives CASSLLRGVYEQYF.

The chain recombines TRBV5-6 with TRBJ1-6; D might be TRBD1 (6 bases). V lost 0 bases and J lost 8, with 18 bases in between. The CDR3 sequence is 17 residues long. CDR1 and CDR2 from the germline V gene are SGHDT and YYEEEE. DNA of the CDR3: TGTGCCAGCAGCTTGGCCTGGGTCAGGGGAGAGTATTCACCCCTCCACTTT. It codes for CASSLAWVRGEYSPLHF.

This rearrangement joins TRBV27 to TRBJ1-2; TRBD1 matches 9 bases. The CDR3 runs to 13 residues. Germline trimming cut 8 bases from V and 8 bases from J; bases unmatched to any gene: 9. CDR1 and CDR2 (germline): MNHEY, SMNVEV (reference sequence). CDR3: CASRGDRAGGYTF. In DNA, the CDR3 is TGTGCCAGCCGCGGGGACAGGGCGGGAGGCTACACCTTC.

CDR3 nucleotides: TGTGCCAGCAGGTGGGACAGGTCGGGAGAGCAGTACTTC. Its protein product is CASRWDRSGEQYF. The chain carries TRBV6-5 and TRBJ2-5; 8 bases agree with TRBD1. The V and J ends lost 6 bases and 11 bases, in that order; junction bases with no gene match: 11. This CDR3 is built from 13 residues. The V gene's germline CDR1 is MNHEY and CDR2 SVGAGI.

This clone has only a few counts. The V call is TRBV10-2, the J call TRBJ2-2, with TRBD1 matching 7 bases. Losses at the gene ends were 4 bases for V and 6 bases for J; bases not matched to a gene: 5. The CDR3 runs to 14 residues. CDR1 is WSHSY and CDR2 is SAAADI in the germline V gene. DNA of the CDR3: TGCGCCAGCAGTGTGACAGGGTTCGCCGGGGAGCTGTTTTTT. Its translation: CASSVTGFAGELFF.

This CDR3 reads CASSAAPSQAGGGETQYF. In DNA form, the CDR3 reads TGTGCCAGCAGCGCCGCACCCTCGCAAGCGGGAGGGGGAGAGACCCAGTACTTC. The rearrangement links TRBV7-3 to TRBJ2-5; the match to TRBD2 covers 10 bases. The CDR3 is made up of 18 amino acids. Germline lookup yields CDR1 SGHTA and CDR2 FQGTGA. The V and J ends lost 5 bases and 4 bases, in that order; junction bases with no gene match: 16.

The V call is TRBV10-1, the J call TRBJ2-5, with D perhaps matching TRBD2 (6 bases). Trimming took off 7 bases at V and 1 base at J, with 19 bases between the two ends. CDR1 is WNHNN, CDR2 SYGVQD, per germline (reference sequence). The CDR3 has 16 residues. The CDR3 is CASNQGVGGFQETQYF. The CDR3, as DNA: TGCGCCAGCAATCAAGGAGTGGGAGGATTCCAAGAGACCCAGTACTTC.

The chain has TRBV5-1 and TRBJ2-5; tentatively, D is TRBD2 (6 bases). Trimming took 4 bases from V and 0 from J, leaving 10 bases between them. The CDR3 runs to 14 residues. Per the germline V gene, CDR1 is SGHRS and CDR2 is YFSETQ. The CDR3 DNA is TGCGCCAGCAGCCCGGGAGATTACCAAGAGACCCAGTACTTC. Its protein product is CASSPGDYQETQYF. Full variable domain (remainder filled in from reference TRBV5-1 and TRBJ2-5): KAGVTQTPRYLIKTRGQQVTLSCSPISGHRSVSWYQQTPGQGLQFLFEYFSETQRNKGNFPGRFSGRQFSNSRSEMNVSTLELGDSALYLCASSPGDYQETQYFGPGTRLLVL.

V gene TRBV7-8 combines with J gene TRBJ2-3; weak D call: TRBD1 (5 bases). The CDR3 length is 16 residues. The V end was cut by 5 bases, the J end by 1 base, with 16 bases between. CDR1 and CDR2 from the germline V gene are SGHVS and FQNEAQ. The CDR3 region is CASSPLQVHGTDTQYF. The CDR3 nucleotides read TGTGCCAGCAGCCCCTTACAGGTCCATGGCACAGATACGCAGTATTTT.

The rearrangement joins TRBV29-1 to TRBJ2-3; possible D gene TRBD2, 6 bases. Trimming left V 4 bases short and J 2 bases short, with 16 bases between. The CDR3 has 15 amino acids. Germline V gene sequence: CDR1 SQVTM, CDR2 ANQGSEA. CDR3 sequence: CSVGGDVLFTDTQYF. In DNA, the CDR3 is TGCAGCGTTGGGGGGGACGTCCTTTTCACAGATACGCAGTATTTT.

V usage is TRBV14 and J usage is TRBJ2-1; tentative D call: TRBD2 (5 bases). The V gene's germline CDR1 is SGHDN and CDR2 FVKESK. CDR3 length: 16 amino acids. V was trimmed by 5 bases and J by 2 bases, leaving 16 bases between them. The CDR3: CASSGSTAEPYNEQFF. In DNA form, the CDR3 reads TGTGCCAGCAGCGGAAGTACAGCGGAACCCTACAATGAGCAGTTCTTC.

The rearrangement links TRBV4-2 to TRBJ2-5; a possible D gene is TRBD2 (6 bases). Near its end, the DNA agrees better with TRBJ2-7, so the J call may be wrong. The CDR3 is 16 amino acids. The germline CDR1 and CDR2 sequences are LGHNA and YNFKEQ. The CDR3: CASSQDRIAASYEQYF. DNA of the CDR3: TGTGCCAGCAGCCAAGATAGAATAGCGGCCTCCTACGAGCAGTACTTC.

V and J are TRBV9 and TRBJ2-3, with 13 bases lining up with TRBD2. CDR1 is SGDLS and CDR2 is YYNGEE in the germline V gene. Trimming cost V 3 bases and J 5 bases; bases outside gene matches: 15. The CDR3 has 19 amino acids. The CDR3 loop reads CASSAPGTSGTGRGDTQYF. In DNA form, the CDR3 reads TGTGCCAGCAGCGCCCCAGGGACTAGCGGGACGGGGCGGGGAGATACGCAGTATTTT.

This clone appeared once. The chain's CDR3 is CASRGLAGGNEQFF. DNA for the CDR3: TGTGCCAGCAGGGGACTAGCGGGAGGGAATGAGCAGTTCTTC. V is TRBV6-1 and J is TRBJ2-1; 16 bases align to TRBD2. Per germline, CDR1 MNHNS and CDR2 SASEGT. The CDR3 has 14 residues. V lost 6 bases to trimming and J lost 7 bases; unmatched junction nucleotides: 0.